One T cell receptor beta chain is described in this entry. Its antigen is currently unknown. This sample was taken from a study of cytomegalovirus exposure and HLA in healthy donors. Study-level findings and limits: Later analysis showed most CMV-associated TCR beta chains appearing HLA-restricted. Follow-up analysis found HLA locus-dependent TCR association rates, highest for DRB1 and lowest for HLA-C. Among TCR sequences, most were rare, though some public TCRs appeared in many donors.

CDR3 length: 13 amino acids. The V gene end was trimmed by 7 bases and the J gene end by 4 bases; junction bases not matched to a gene: 5. Germline loops: CDR1 MDHEN, CDR2 SYDVKM. Researchers ran the PCR with 60 Vbeta and 13 Jbeta primers. Sequenced by immunoSEQ multiplex PCR; TCRdb stores in-frame clones only, minus some. The profile shows around 91,000 clones, roughly 78% of them singletons. The sequenced material came from PBMCs. V usage is TRBV28 and J usage is TRBJ1-2; 8 nucleotides agree with TRBD1. The sequence derives from a male donor in good health and CMV-seropositive. The CDR3 DNA reads TGTGCCAGCACCCACGACAGGGGCTATGGCTACACCTTC. Protein: CASTHDRGYGYTF.